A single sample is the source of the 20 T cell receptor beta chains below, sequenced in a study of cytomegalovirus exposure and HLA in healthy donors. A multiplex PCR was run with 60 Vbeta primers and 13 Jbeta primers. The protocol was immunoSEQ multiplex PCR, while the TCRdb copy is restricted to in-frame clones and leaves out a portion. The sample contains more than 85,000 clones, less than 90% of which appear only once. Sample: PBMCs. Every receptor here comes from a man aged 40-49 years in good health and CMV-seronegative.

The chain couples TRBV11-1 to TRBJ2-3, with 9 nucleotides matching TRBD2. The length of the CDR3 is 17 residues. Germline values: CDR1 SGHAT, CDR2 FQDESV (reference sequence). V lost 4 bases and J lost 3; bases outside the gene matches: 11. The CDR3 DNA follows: TGTGCCAGCAGCTCCCGGGGGGGTAGCGGGGGAACAGATACGCAGTATTTT. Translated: CASSSRGGSGGTDTQYF.

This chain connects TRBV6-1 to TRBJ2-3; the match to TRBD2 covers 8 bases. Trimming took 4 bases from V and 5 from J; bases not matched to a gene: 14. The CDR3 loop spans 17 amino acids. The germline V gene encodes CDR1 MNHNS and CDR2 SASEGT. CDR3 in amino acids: CASSGAVASGFGDTQYF. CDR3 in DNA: TGTGCCAGCAGTGGGGCCGTGGCTAGCGGGTTTGGAGATACGCAGTATTTT.

The CDR3 here is CASSSSNSPLHF. CDR3 DNA: TGTGCCAGCAGCTCTTCTAATTCACCCCTCCACTTT. The chain couples TRBV7-2 to TRBJ1-6; D not resolved. Trimming pared 4 bases from V and 6 bases from J, leaving 4 bases between. The CDR3 is 12 residues long. The germline CDR1 and CDR2 sequences are SGHTA and FQGNSA.

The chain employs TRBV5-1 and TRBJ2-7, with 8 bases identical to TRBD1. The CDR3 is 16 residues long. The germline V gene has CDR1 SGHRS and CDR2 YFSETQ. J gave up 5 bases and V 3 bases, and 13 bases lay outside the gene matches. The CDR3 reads CASSSPDREALDEQYF. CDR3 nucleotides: TGCGCCAGCAGCTCGCCGGACAGGGAGGCACTCGACGAGCAGTACTTC. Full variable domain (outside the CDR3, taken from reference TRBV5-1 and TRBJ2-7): KAGVTQTPRYLIKTRGQQVTLSCSPISGHRSVSWYQQTPGQGLQFLFEYFSETQRNKGNFPGRFSGRQFSNSRSEMNVSTLELGDSALYLCASSSPDREALDEQYFGPGTRLTVT.

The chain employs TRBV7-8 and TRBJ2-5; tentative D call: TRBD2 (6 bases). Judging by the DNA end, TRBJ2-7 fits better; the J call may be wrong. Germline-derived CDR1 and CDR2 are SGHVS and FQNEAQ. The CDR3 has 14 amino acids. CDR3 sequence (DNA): TGTGCCAGCAGCTTATCCCGGGGAGGATCCGAGCAGTACTTC. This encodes CASSLSRGGSEQYF.

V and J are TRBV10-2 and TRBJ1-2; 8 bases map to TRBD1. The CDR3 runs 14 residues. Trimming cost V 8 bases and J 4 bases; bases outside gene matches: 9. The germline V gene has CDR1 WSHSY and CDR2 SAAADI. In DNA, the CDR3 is TGCGCCAGCGGCACAGGGGGGGATCTCTATGGCTACACCTTC. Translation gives CASGTGGDLYGYTF.

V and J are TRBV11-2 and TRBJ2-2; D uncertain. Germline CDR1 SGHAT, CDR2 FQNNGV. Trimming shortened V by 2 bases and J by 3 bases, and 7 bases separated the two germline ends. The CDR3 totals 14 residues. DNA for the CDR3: TGTGCCAGCAGCTTACATAGTTACACCGGGGAGCTGTTTTTT. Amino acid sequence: CASSLHSYTGELFF.

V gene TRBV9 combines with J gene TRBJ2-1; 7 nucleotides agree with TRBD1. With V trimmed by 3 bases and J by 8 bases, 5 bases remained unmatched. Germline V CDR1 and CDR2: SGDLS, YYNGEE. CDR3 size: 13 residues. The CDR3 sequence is CASSGTGPHEQFF. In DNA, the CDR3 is TGTGCCAGCAGCGGGACAGGACCTCATGAGCAGTTCTTC.

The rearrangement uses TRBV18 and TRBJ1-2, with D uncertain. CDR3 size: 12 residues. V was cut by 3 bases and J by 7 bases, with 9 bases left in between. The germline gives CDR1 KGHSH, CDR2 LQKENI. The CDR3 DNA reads TGTGCCAGCTCACCGACCTCGGGTGGCTACACCTTC. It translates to CASSPTSGGYTF.

In DNA, the CDR3 is TGTGCCAGCAGCTTGGACAGTGAAGCTTTCTTT. It yields the protein CASSLDSEAFF. The chain combines TRBV5-6 with TRBJ1-1; D ambiguous. The ends were cut back, 0 bases at V and 7 bases at J, with 4 bases in the middle. The CDR3 covers 11 residues. Germline V gene sequence: CDR1 SGHDT, CDR2 YYEEEE.

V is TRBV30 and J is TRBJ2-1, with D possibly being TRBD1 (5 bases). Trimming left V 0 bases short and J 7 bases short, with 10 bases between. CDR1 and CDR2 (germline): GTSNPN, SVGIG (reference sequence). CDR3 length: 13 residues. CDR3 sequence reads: CAWSVRGINEQFF. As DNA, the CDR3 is TGTGCCTGGAGTGTAAGGGGCATAAATGAGCAGTTCTTC. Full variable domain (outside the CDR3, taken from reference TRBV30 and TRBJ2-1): SQTIHQWPATLVQPVGSPLSLECTVEGTSNPNLYWYRQAAGRGLQLLFYSVGIGQISSEVPQNLSASRPQDRQFILSSKKLLLSDSGFYLCAWSVRGINEQFFGPGTRLTVL.

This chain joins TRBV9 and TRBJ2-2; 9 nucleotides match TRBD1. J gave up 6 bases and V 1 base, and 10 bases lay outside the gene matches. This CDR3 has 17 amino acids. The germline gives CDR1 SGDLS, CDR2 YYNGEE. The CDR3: CASSVPSGTGSAGELFF. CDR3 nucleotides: TGTGCCAGCAGCGTACCTTCCGGGACAGGGTCTGCCGGGGAGCTGTTTTTT.

This CDR3 reads CASSPTPKGVQGGYTF. The CDR3 DNA sequence: TGTGCCAGCAGCCCAACGCCCAAGGGGGTCCAAGGGGGCTACACCTTC. V usage is TRBV5-4 and J usage is TRBJ1-2; D is perhaps TRBD1 (6 bases). CDR1 is SGHNT, CDR2 YYREEE, per germline (reference sequence). V was shortened by 4 bases and J by 8 bases, with 24 bases between the two germline ends. CDR3 length: 16 residues.

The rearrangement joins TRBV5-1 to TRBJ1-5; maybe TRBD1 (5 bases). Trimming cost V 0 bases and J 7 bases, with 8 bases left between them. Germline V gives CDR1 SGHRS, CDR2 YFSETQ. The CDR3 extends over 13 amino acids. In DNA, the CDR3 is TGCGCCAGCAGCTTGGAAGGGGCCCAGCCCCAGCATTTT. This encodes CASSLEGAQPQHF.

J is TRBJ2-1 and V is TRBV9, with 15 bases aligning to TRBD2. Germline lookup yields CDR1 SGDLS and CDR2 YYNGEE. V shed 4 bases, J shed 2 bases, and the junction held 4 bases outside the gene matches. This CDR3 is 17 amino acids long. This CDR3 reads CASSTGTSGGPYNEQFF. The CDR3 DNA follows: TGTGCCAGCAGCACGGGGACTAGCGGGGGGCCCTACAATGAGCAGTTCTTC.

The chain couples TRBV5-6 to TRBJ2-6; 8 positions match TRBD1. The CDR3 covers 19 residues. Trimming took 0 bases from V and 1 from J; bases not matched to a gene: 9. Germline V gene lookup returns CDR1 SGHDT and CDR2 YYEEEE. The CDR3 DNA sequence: TGTGCCAGCAGCTTGGTGGCGGGGCAGGGGGCGTCTGGGGCCAACGTCCTGACTTTC. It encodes CASSLVAGQGASGANVLTF.

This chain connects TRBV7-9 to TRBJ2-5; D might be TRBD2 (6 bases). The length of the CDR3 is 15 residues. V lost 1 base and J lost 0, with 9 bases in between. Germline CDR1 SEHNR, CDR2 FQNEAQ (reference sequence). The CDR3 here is CASSLGAGYQETQYF. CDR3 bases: TGTGCCAGCAGCTTAGGGGCGGGGTACCAAGAGACCCAGTACTTC. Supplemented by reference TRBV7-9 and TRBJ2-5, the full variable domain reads DTGVSQNPRHKITKRGQNVTFRCDPISEHNRLYWYRQTLGQGPEFLTYFQNEAQLEKSRLLSDRFSAERPKGSFSTLEIQRTEQGDSAMYLCASSLGAGYQETQYFGPGTRLLVL.

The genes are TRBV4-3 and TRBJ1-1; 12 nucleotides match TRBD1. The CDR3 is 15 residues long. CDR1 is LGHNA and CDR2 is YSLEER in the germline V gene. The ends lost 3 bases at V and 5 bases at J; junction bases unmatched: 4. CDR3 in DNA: TGCGCCAGCAGCCAGGGACAGGGGGCTTGGACTGAAGCTTTCTTT. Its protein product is CASSQGQGAWTEAFF.

The CDR3 nucleotides are TGCGCCAGCAGCCAAACCGGGACAGCGTATCCGTACGAGCAGTACTTC. Its translation is CASSQTGTAYPYEQYF. This chain uses TRBV4-1 with TRBJ2-7; 7 bases fit TRBD1. Losses at the gene ends were 2 bases for V and 4 bases for J; bases not matched to a gene: 11. CDR3 length equals 16 residues. Germline V gene sequence: CDR1 MGHRA, CDR2 YSYEKL.

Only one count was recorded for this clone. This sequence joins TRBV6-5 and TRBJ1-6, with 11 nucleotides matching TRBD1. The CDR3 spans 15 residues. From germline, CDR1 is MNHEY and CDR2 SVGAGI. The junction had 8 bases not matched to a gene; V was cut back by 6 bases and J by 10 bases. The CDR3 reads CASSRSGQGVSPLHF. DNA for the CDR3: TGTGCCAGCAGCCGATCGGGACAGGGGGTCTCACCCCTCCACTTT.